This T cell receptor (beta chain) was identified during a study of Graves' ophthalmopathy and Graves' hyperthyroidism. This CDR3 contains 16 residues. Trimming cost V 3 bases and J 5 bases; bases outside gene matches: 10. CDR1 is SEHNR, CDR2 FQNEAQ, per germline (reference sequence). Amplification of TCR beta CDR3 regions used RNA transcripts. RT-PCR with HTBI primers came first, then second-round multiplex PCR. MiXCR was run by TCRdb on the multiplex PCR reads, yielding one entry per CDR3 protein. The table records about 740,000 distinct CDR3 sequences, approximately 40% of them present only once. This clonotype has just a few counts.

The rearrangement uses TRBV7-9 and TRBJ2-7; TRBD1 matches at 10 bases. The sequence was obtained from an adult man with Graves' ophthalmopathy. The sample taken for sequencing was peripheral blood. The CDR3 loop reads CASSLGAGTGANEQYF. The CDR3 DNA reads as TGTGCCAGCAGCTTGGGGGCCGGGACAGGGGCCAACGAGCAGTACTTC.